Below, 24 T cell receptor beta chains from the same sample are listed, as sequenced in a study of T-cell reconstitution after alpha-beta-depleted transplantation in children. The authors prepared the TCRbeta library with unique molecular identifiers. TCRdb analysed the PCR reads with MiXCR anew, one entry per CDR3 protein. The sample includes some 450,000 distinct CDR3 sequences, approximately 41% of them seen just once. The sequencing here drew on PBMCs, taken before TCRalphabeta/CD19-depleted stem cell transplant. All receptors come from a girl aged 2 to 9 with aplastic anemia, due to receive a stem cell transplant.

This clonotype was recorded only once. A clone one base away is much larger, so this may be a read error. This chain links TRBV12-3 or TRBV12-4 with TRBJ2-5; tentative D call: TRBD2 (6 bases). CDR3 length: 12 amino acids. CDR3 DNA sequence: TGTGCCAGCAGCCCACGGAGGGAGACCCAGTCCTTC. Protein product: CASSPRRETQSF.

This clonotype has just one count. The CDR3: CASSVTGGRRGEQYF. In nucleotides, the CDR3 is TGTGCCAGCAGCGTAACCGGTGGGCGACGGGGCGAGCAGTACTTC. The chain uses TRBV11-2 and TRBJ2-7; possibly TRBD2 for D (5 bases). V lost 5 bases and J lost 6, with 20 bases in between. This CDR3 has 15 amino acids. The germline gives CDR1 SGHAT, CDR2 FQNNGV.

This clonotype was found many times. The chain employs TRBV7-9 and TRBJ1-2, with D perhaps TRBD1 (5 bases). The ends were cut back, 2 bases at V and 5 bases at J, with 9 bases in the middle. This CDR3 has 13 residues. Germline lookup yields CDR1 SEHNR and CDR2 FQNEAQ (reference sequence). CDR3 amino acids: CASSLRGVYGYTF. The CDR3 nucleotides are TGTGCCAGCAGCTTACGGGGGGTGTATGGCTACACCTTC.

The count of this clonotype is one. This chain uses TRBV5-1 with TRBJ2-5; D call uncertain. The germline CDR1 and CDR2 sequences are SGHRS and YFSETQ. Trimming took 0 bases from V and 3 from J, leaving 9 bases between them. CDR3 size: 14 residues. In DNA, the CDR3 is TGCGCCAGCAGCTTGGGCGGAGATGAAGAGACCCAGTACTTC. Translating it yields CASSLGGDEETQYF.

This chain uses TRBV15 with TRBJ2-7, with 10 bases that match TRBD1. The V segment lost 3 bases and the J segment 4 bases; nucleotides outside the gene matches: 6. The germline CDR1 and CDR2 sequences are LNHNV and YYDKDF (reference sequence). This CDR3 has 15 amino acids. The CDR3 coding sequence is TGTGCCACCAGCAGTGGCGGGACAGGGGCTTACGAGCAGTACTTC. Translation: CATSSGGTGAYEQYF.

This clonotype was picked up one time. V usage is TRBV7-6 and J usage is TRBJ2-7; tentatively, D is TRBD1 (5 bases). With 9 bases removed from V and 6 bases from J, the gap between germline ends came to 9 bases. This CDR3 comprises 10 residues. Germline V gene sequence: CDR1 SGHVS, CDR2 FNYEAQ. CDR3 region: CASTTGEQYF. The CDR3 region has the DNA TGTGCCAGTACAACAGGCGAGCAGTACTTC. Complete variable domain (other parts from reference TRBV7-6 and TRBJ2-7): GAGVSQSPRYKVTKRGQDVALRCDPISGHVSLYWYRQALGQGPEFLTYFNYEAQQDKSGLPNDRFSAERPEGSISTLTIQRTEQRDSAMYRCASTTGEQYFGPGTRLTVT.

This rearrangement joins TRBV15 to TRBJ2-5; D unresolved. Per the germline V gene, CDR1 is LNHNV and CDR2 is YYDKDF (reference sequence). The CDR3 extends over 15 amino acids. With 0 bases removed from V and 5 bases from J, the gap between germline ends came to 13 bases. Here the CDR3 reads CATSRDSALRETQYF. CDR3 sequence (DNA): TGTGCCACCAGCAGAGATTCCGCACTTCGGGAGACCCAGTACTTC.

The genes are TRBV28 and TRBJ2-2, with D tentatively TRBD2 (5 bases). Germline CDR1 MDHEN, CDR2 SYDVKM. CDR3 size: 14 residues. With 1 base removed from V and 10 bases from J, the gap between germline ends came to 13 bases. CDR3 DNA: TGTGCCAGCAGTTTATCTGACTGGGGAGAGGAGCTGTTTTTT. Protein: CASSLSDWGEELFF.

The V gene is TRBV7-6, the J gene TRBJ1-1; D is uncertain. The V gene's germline CDR1 is SGHVS and CDR2 FNYEAQ. This CDR3 comprises 13 residues. V was clipped by 1 base and J by 6 bases, with 9 bases between them. DNA of the CDR3: TGTGCCAGCAGCTTAGGGGAATACGCTGAAGCTTTCTTT. It yields the protein CASSLGEYAEAFF.

The V and J genes are TRBV29-1 and TRBJ2-3; D not certain. V lost 5 bases to trimming and J lost 5 bases, with 5 bases between them. Germline-derived CDR1 and CDR2 are SQVTM and ANQGSEA. This CDR3 spans 10 amino acids. The CDR3, as DNA: TGCAGCGTTCCGGGAGATACGCAGTATTTT. Encoded protein: CSVPGDTQYF.

This clonotype appeared a few times. This chain links TRBV9 with TRBJ2-1; 9 nucleotides align to TRBD2. The germline gives CDR1 SGDLS, CDR2 YYNGEE. The ends lost 0 bases at V and 4 bases at J; junction bases unmatched: 8. The CDR3 is 17 residues long. CDR3 sequence (DNA): TGTGCCAGCAGCGTAGTTGCCCGCGGGGGGGGATACAATGAGCAGTTCTTC. Translating it yields CASSVVARGGGYNEQFF.

The J gene is TRBJ2-7, the V gene TRBV5-1; tentative D call: TRBD2 (6 bases). This CDR3 spans 14 amino acids. Germline lookup yields CDR1 SGHRS and CDR2 YFSETQ. Trimming pared 4 bases from V and 1 base from J, leaving 12 bases between. The CDR3 loop reads CASSPGSGSYEQYF. CDR3 coding DNA: TGCGCCAGCAGCCCGGGCAGCGGGTCCTACGAGCAGTACTTC.

The chain has TRBV7-9 and TRBJ1-1; D uncertain. V gave up 4 bases and J gave up 8 bases, with 20 bases separating them. The germline V gene encodes CDR1 SEHNR and CDR2 FQNEAQ (reference sequence). The CDR3 loop spans 15 amino acids. CDR3 sequence: CASSSLHFRVVEAFF. CDR3 in DNA: TGTGCCAGCAGCTCCCTCCACTTTCGGGTCGTAGAAGCTTTCTTT.

This clonotype was seen at least ten times. The chain uses TRBV3-1 and TRBJ1-3; D is undetermined. The germline V gene has CDR1 LGHDT and CDR2 YNNKEL (reference sequence). The CDR3 loop spans 15 amino acids. Between the trimmed V and J ends, which lost 1 base and 0 bases, there was a span of 7 bases. The DNA for the CDR3 is TGTGCCAGCAGCCAAGGGCGGAACTCTGGAAACACCATATATTTT. Protein product: CASSQGRNSGNTIYF.

In its sample, this clonotype was seen many times. CDR3 in DNA: TGCAGCGTTGAAGATTGGGCGACAGATCGGCAGTACTTC. Protein sequence: CSVEDWATDRQYF. This sequence joins TRBV29-1 and TRBJ2-7, with D possibly matching TRBD1 (5 bases). Germline V gives CDR1 SQVTM, CDR2 ANQGSEA. The CDR3 runs to 13 residues. V dropped 0 bases and J dropped 9 bases, with 15 bases sitting between them.

This clonotype appeared many times. The rearrangement links TRBV6-5 to TRBJ1-1; no clear D. This CDR3 has 14 amino acids. Trimming took off 3 bases at V and 2 bases at J, with 10 bases between the two ends. Germline V lookup: CDR1 MNHEY, CDR2 SVGAGI. CDR3 in DNA: TGTGCCAGCAGTTATAGGGCTACAAACACTGAAGCTTTCTTT. This codes for CASSYRATNTEAFF.

This clonotype was observed a few times. The CDR3 DNA sequence: TGTGCCAGCAGCTTAGGGGGGGGGACTAGGCACTACGAGCAGTACTTC. Translation gives CASSLGGGTRHYEQYF. This sequence joins TRBV7-2 and TRBJ2-7; 8 bases are a match to TRBD2. Germline trimming cut 1 base from V and 3 bases from J; bases unmatched to any gene: 8. The germline CDR1 and CDR2 sequences are SGHTA and FQGNSA. The CDR3 has 16 residues.

This chain links TRBV12-3 or TRBV12-4 with TRBJ1-5; no firm D call. The CDR3 loop spans 13 amino acids. The V gene lost 2 bases and the J gene lost 9 bases, with 11 bases spanning the gap. The CDR3 DNA sequence: TGTGCCAGCAGTTTATCACAGCTTAGGCCCCAGCATTTT. Translation: CASSLSQLRPQHF.

This chain joins TRBV11-2 and TRBJ2-1; 10 bases are shared with TRBD2. This CDR3 has 18 amino acids. Looked up from germline, CDR1 is SGHAT and CDR2 is FQNNGV. The ends lost 5 bases at V and 0 bases at J; junction bases unmatched: 10. DNA for the CDR3: TGTGCCAGCAGCCTTTCTAGCGGGGGCCGTAGCTCCTACAATGAGCAGTTCTTC. This gives the protein CASSLSSGGRSSYNEQFF.

This clonotype has a count of ten or more. The genes are TRBV6-5 and TRBJ2-3, with D uncertain. The CDR3 has 17 residues. V was clipped by 0 bases and J by 4 bases, with 17 bases between them. Germline CDR1 MNHEY, CDR2 SVGAGI. The CDR3 region has the DNA TGTGCCAGCAGTTACTCGAGTAGATCGACGCTGTCAGATACGCAGTATTTT. Translated, it gives CASSYSSRSTLSDTQYF.

The rearrangement uses TRBV29-1 and TRBJ1-3; D not certain. The CDR3 covers 14 residues. The germline V and J ends were trimmed by 5 bases and 0 bases, with 11 bases remaining between them. Germline loops: CDR1 SQVTM, CDR2 ANQGSEA. CDR3 in amino acids: CSVCVANSGNTIYF. The DNA for the CDR3 is TGCAGCGTTTGCGTGGCTAACTCTGGAAACACCATATATTTT. The complete variable domain, with remaining parts taken from reference TRBV29-1 and TRBJ1-3, reads SAVISQKPSRDICQRGTSLTIQCQVDSQVTMMFWYRQQPGQSLTLIATANQGSEATYESGFVIDKFPISRPNLTFSTLTVSNMSPEDSSIYLCSVCVANSGNTIYFGEGSWLTVV.

This clonotype has just one count. The chain carries TRBV20-1 and TRBJ2-1, with a possible D match to TRBD1 (5 bases). The V gene lost 3 bases and the J gene lost 6 bases, with 12 bases spanning the gap. CDR1 is DFQATT and CDR2 is SNEGSKA in the germline V gene (reference sequence). This CDR3 comprises 13 residues. Here the CDR3 reads CSARLGVSNEQFF. CDR3 coding DNA: TGCAGTGCTAGGCTAGGGGTATCCAATGAGCAGTTCTTC.

In its sample, this clonotype was seen many times. The genes are TRBV10-3 and TRBJ1-5, with 9 bases lining up with TRBD1. V lost 8 bases to trimming and J lost 5 bases; unmatched junction nucleotides: 10. CDR3 size: 15 residues. The germline gives CDR1 ENHRY, CDR2 SYGVKD. In nucleotides, the CDR3 is TGTGCCATCTCAGGGGCGACAGGGGGAGATCAGCCCCAGCATTTT. Translation gives CAISGATGGDQPQHF.

For this clonotype: Because it lacks the conserved phenylalanine or tryptophan at the end, this CDR3 is likely a read error. The chain has TRBV7-9 and TRBJ2-7, with a tentative D call TRBD1 (5 bases). The CDR3 contains 12 residues. V was shortened by 5 bases and J by 9 bases, with 14 bases between the two germline ends. Germline CDR1 is SEHNR and CDR2 is FQNEAQ (reference sequence). The CDR3 nucleotides read TGTGCCAGCAGCCCTGACAGCGAAGGGCAGTACTTG. Residues: CASSPDSEGQYL.